Listed below are T cell receptor beta chains from one sample, sequenced in a study of blood T cell repertoires in COVID-19. Libraries were prepared by immunoSEQ multiplex PCR; TCRdb keeps only in-frame clonotypes and omits some of them. Of 300,000 to 350,000 clones in the sample, 87% were seen once. Source material: peripheral blood. These receptors were obtained from a man younger than 35 with active or convalescent COVID-19. CDR3s include the opening cysteine and the closing phenylalanine or tryptophan. The D gene is left open where the match is weak. Rows may omit the clone size; those that give it use once, few, many or a size class.

TRBV6-5	.	TRBJ1-1	.	TGTGCCAGCAGACGAGGATGGATGAACACTGAAGCTTTCTTT	CASRRGWMNTEAFF
TRBV28	TRBD1	TRBJ2-3	.	TGTGCCAGCAGTTTCTCCTGGCCCACAGGGGAAAGCACAGATACGCAGTATTTT	CASSFSWPTGESTDTQYF
TRBV2	TRBD1	TRBJ1-5	.	TGTGCCAGCAAGGGACAGGGGATACAGCCCCAGCATTTT	CASKGQGIQPQHF
TRBV28	TRBD2	TRBJ2-5	.	TGTGCCAGCAGTACACAGCGGGGGGCTCAAGAGACCCAGTACTTC	CASSTQRGAQETQYF
TRBV4-3	.	TRBJ1-3	.	TGCGCCAGCAGCCAAGGATACAGGGACTCTGGAAACACCATATATTTT	CASSQGYRDSGNTIYF
TRBV5-1	.	TRBJ2-7	.	TGCGCCAGCAGCTTGTTCAGGGGTCAGGAGCAGTACTTC	CASSLFRGQEQYF
TRBV24-1	.	TRBJ2-5	.	TGTGCCACCAGTGACCACCATAGGGGGGGCCATATCTGGTCGGAGACCCAGTACTTC	CATSDHHRGGHIWSETQYF
TRBV13	TRBD1	TRBJ2-7	.	TGTGCCAGCAGCTGGGACAGGGGGCGGTACGAGCAGTACTTC	CASSWDRGRYEQYF
TRBV10-3	.	TRBJ2-1	.	TGTGCCATCAGTGAGTACTTGAGCTCCTACAATGAGCAGTTCTTC	CAISEYLSSYNEQFF
TRBV2	TRBD1	TRBJ2-5	.	TGTGCCAGCAAGGGACAGCTCCAAGAGACCCAGTACTTC	CASKGQLQETQYF
TRBV11-3	TRBD1	TRBJ2-5	.	TGTGCCAGCAGCCGACAGGGCGGAGAGACCCAGTACTTC	CASSRQGGETQYF
TRBV28	TRBD1	TRBJ2-1	.	TGTGCCAGCAGTTTTACCTCAGGGGGCGGTGAGCAGTTCTTC	CASSFTSGGGEQFF
TRBV7-9	.	TRBJ1-1	.	TGTGCCAGCAGCGTGTTTGCGGGGTCTACTGAAGCTTTCTTT	CASSVFAGSTEAFF
TRBV6-4	TRBD1	TRBJ1-1	.	TGTGCCAGCAGTGACTCTCTCTTCCGGGACAGGGTAGATAACACTGAAGCTTTCTTT	CASSDSLFRDRVDNTEAFF
TRBV2	TRBD1	TRBJ1-2	.	TGTGCCAGCATCTCCTTCGGGGACAGGGTAAATAGCTACACCTTC	CASISFGDRVNSYTF
TRBV29-1	TRBD1	TRBJ1-2	.	TGCAGCGTTGAAGAATGGGACAGGGTCTACACCTTC	CSVEEWDRVYTF
TRBV11-3	TRBD1	TRBJ1-2	.	TGTGCCAGCAGCTCAGACAGGGGGCGGGTAGTTCCGGGAAAGTCTAACTATGGCTACACCTTC	CASSSDRGRVVPGKSNYGYTF
TRBV15	.	TRBJ1-3	.	TGTGCCACCAGCAGAGCCCTCTCTGGAAACACCATATATTTT	CATSRALSGNTIYF
TRBV5-1	.	TRBJ2-7	once	TGCGCCAGCAGCTTGTCAGGGTACGAGCAGTACTTC	CASSLSGYEQYF
TRBV7-6	TRBD1	TRBJ2-3	.	TGTGCCAGCAGCTTAGTGATGGACAGGGGCCCAGATACGCAGTATTTT	CASSLVMDRGPDTQYF
TRBV11-2	.	TRBJ2-3	.	TGTGCCAGCAGCTTAGCCAGGGGCACAGATACGCAGTATTTT	CASSLARGTDTQYF
TRBV11-2	.	TRBJ2-2	.	TGTGCCAGCAGCACCTACGACACGCCAGGGCGGCGGGGGGAGCTGTTTTTT	CASSTYDTPGRRGELFF